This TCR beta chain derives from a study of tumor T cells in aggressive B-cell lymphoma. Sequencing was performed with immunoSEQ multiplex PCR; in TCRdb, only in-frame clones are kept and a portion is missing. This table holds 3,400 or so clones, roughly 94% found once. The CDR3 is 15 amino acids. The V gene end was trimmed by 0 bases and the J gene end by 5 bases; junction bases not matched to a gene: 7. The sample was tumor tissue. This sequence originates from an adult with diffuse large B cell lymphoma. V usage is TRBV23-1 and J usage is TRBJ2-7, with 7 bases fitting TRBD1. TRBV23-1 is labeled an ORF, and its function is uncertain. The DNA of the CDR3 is TGCGCCAGCAGTCAATCACGACAGGGCTCGAACGAGCAGTACTTC. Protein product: CASSQSRQGSNEQYF.